The 5 T cell receptor beta chains in this list originate from one sample, sequenced in a study of CD8 T cells in ankylosing spondylitis. Study-level results: A motif of 7 or 8 highly homologous TCR beta variants was seen as apparently characteristic of ankylosing spondylitis blood.

What these receptors recognize is not known. From the 5' RACE reads, TCRdb called clonotypes with MiXCR, one entry per CDR3 protein. Found here are around 440,000 distinct CDR3 sequences, more than 15% of them singletons; the top ten hold approximately 0.93%. Sample: blood, either unsorted or a sorted T cell fraction (not recorded which). These receptors were obtained from a male donor with ankylosing spondylitis.

This clonotype came up a few times. This chain joins TRBV28 and TRBJ2-5; 9 nucleotides align to TRBD2. J gave up 1 base and V 5 bases, and 8 bases lay outside the gene matches. The CDR3 spans 16 residues. Germline CDR1 is MDHEN and CDR2 is SYDVKM. The CDR3 DNA reads as TGTGCCAGCAGTCCCGGACTAGCGCGAACCCAAGAGACCCAGTACTTC. Encoded protein: CASSPGLARTQETQYF.

The rearrangement joins TRBV6-1 to TRBJ2-2; unclear D gene. CDR3 length: 13 residues. Germline-derived CDR1 and CDR2 are MNHNS and SASEGT. Trimming took 6 bases from V and 9 from J, leaving 14 bases between them. CDR3 in amino acids: CASSADVFRELFF. The CDR3, as DNA: TGTGCCAGCAGCGCGGACGTATTCAGGGAGCTGTTTTTT.

This chain uses TRBV18 with TRBJ2-1, with TRBD2 matching 7 bases. Unmatched junction bases numbered 9, after V lost 3 bases and J lost 10 bases. There are 14 residues in the CDR3. Germline V gene lookup returns CDR1 KGHSH and CDR2 LQKENI. For the CDR3, the DNA is TGTGCCAGCTCACCTCAGAAGACGGGAGGAGAGCAGTTCTTC. Its protein product is CASSPQKTGGEQFF.

The rearrangement links TRBV20-1 to TRBJ1-4; tentatively, D is TRBD1 (6 bases). Germline loops: CDR1 DFQATT, CDR2 SNEGSKA (reference sequence). This CDR3 has 17 residues. Trimming shortened V by 6 bases and J by 0 bases, and 20 bases separated the two germline ends. This chain's CDR3 is CSAAGAGVDATNEKLFF. The DNA for the CDR3 is TGCAGTGCCGCGGGAGCAGGGGTCGATGCAACTAATGAAAAACTGTTTTTT.

This clonotype was observed many times. The V gene is TRBV20-1, the J gene TRBJ1-5; D ambiguous. Germline lookup yields CDR1 DFQATT and CDR2 SNEGSKA (reference sequence). The CDR3 totals 13 residues. V was trimmed by 3 bases and J by 4 bases, leaving 10 bases between them. The CDR3 DNA sequence: TGCAGTGCTAGCGAAGGGCTAAATCAGCCCCAGCATTTT. Protein product: CSASEGLNQPQHF.